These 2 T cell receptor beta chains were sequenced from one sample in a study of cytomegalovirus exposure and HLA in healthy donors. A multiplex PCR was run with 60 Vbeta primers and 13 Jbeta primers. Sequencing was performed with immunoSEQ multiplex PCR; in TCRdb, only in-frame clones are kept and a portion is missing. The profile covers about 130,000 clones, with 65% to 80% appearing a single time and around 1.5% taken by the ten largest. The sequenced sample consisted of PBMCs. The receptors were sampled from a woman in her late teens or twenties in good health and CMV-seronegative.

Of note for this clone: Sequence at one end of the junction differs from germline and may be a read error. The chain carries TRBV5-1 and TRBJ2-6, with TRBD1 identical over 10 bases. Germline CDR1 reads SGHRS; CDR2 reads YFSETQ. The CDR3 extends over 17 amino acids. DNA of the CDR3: TGCGTCAGCAGCTTAGGGACAGGGGTTATTGGGGCCAACGTCCTGACTTTC. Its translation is CVSSLGTGVIGANVLTF. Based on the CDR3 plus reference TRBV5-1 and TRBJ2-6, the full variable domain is KAGVTQTPRYLIKTRGQQVTLSCSPISGHRSVSWYQQTPGQGLQFLFEYFSETQRNKGNFPGRFSGRQFSNSRSEMNVSTLELGDSALYLCVSSLGTGVIGANVLTFGAGSRLTVL.

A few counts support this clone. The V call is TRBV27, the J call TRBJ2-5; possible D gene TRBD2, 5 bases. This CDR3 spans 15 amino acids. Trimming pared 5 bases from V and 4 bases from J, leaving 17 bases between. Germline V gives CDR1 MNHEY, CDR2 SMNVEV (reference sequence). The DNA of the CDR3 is TGTGCCAGCAGTCCCACGCCGCGGGTTTCAGAGACCCAGTACTTC. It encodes CASSPTPRVSETQYF.